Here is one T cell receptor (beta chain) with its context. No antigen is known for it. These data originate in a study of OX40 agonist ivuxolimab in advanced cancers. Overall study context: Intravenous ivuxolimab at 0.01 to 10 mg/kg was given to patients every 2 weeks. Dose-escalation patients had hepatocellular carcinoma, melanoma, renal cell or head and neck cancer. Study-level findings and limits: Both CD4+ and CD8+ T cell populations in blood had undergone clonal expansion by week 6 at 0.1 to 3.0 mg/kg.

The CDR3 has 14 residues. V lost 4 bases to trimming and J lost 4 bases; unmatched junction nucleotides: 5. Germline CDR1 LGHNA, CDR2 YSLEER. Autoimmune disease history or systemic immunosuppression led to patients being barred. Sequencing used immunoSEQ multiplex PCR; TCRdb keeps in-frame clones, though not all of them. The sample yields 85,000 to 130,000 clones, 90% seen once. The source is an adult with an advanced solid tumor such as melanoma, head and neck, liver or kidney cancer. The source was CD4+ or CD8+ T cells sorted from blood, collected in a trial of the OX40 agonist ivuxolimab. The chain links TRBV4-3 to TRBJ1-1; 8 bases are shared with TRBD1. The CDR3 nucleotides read TGCGCCAGCAGCCTCGGACAGGGTGGCACTGAAGCTTTCTTT. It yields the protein CASSLGQGGTEAFF.